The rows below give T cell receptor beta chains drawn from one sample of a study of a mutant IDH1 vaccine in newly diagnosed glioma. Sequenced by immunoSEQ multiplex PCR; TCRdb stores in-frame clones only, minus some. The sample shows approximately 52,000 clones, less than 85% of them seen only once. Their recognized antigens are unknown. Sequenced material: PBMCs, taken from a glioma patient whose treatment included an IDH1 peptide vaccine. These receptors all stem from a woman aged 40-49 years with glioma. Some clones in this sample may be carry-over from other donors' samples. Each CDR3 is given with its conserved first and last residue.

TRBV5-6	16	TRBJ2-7	CASSSQSRPRGYEQYF
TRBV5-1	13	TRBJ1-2	CASSFGTGDGYTF
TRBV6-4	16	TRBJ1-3	CASSATPRRGRNTIYF
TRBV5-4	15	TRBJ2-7	CASRLMGAGEYEQYF
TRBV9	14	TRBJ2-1	CASSVEVAYNEQFF
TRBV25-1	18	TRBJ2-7	CASSALGAGGPITHEQYF
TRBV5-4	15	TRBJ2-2	CASSFRGSYTGELFF
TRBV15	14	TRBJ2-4	CATSRDSGPYIQYF
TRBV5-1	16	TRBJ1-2	CASSLSMGQGGYGYTF
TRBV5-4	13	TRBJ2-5	CASRQTSGKTQYF
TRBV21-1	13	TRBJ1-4	CASKETDNEKLFF
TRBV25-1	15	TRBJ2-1	CASSEGLAGVNEQFF
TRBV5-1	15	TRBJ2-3	CASSLEGLPQNTQYF
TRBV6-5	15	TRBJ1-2	CASSYSHAGSFGYTF
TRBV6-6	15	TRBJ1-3	CASKETGATGNTIYF
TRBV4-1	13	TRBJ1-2	CASSLTDSYGYTF
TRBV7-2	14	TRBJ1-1	CASSPTRWGPEAFF
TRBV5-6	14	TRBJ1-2	CASSRDRANYGYTF
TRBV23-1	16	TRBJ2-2	CASSQPTGRITGELFF
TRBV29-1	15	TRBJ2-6	CSVEAQGGGANVLTF
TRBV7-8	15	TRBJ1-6	CASSPGTGINSPLHF
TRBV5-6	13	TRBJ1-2	CASSLAGGGGYTF
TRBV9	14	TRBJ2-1	CASSERDGYNEQFF
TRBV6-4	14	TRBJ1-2	CASRVRGPLSGYTF
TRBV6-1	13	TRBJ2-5	CASKQTRSWTQYF
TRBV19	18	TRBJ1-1	CASSPNRKPILGTLAAFF
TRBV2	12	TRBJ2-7	CASSENQAEQYF
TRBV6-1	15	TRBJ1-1	CASSPVGTGHTEAFF
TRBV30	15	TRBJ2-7	CAWNSPGTGTYEQYF
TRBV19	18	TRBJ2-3	CASTLTPLLAGGTDTQYF
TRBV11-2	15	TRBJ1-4	CASSNSRGPNEKLFF
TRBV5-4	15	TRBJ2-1	CASSLGTSGDNEQFF
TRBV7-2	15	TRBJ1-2	CASSLKGTGGHGYTF
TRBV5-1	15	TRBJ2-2	CASGTSGRHTGELFF
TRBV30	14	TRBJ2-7	CAWSADSSSYEQYF
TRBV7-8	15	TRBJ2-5	CASSWNTSPQETQYF
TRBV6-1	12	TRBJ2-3	CARGVSTDTQYF
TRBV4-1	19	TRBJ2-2	CASAGLGLAGGRSTGELFF
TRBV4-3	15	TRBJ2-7	CASSRHLGGSYEQYF
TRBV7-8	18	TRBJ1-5	CASSLDAIYDNSNQPQHF
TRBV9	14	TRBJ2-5	CASSPTGVRETQYF
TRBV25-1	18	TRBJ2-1	CASSERSGHLSSYNEQFF
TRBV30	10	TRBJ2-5	CAWSREIQYF
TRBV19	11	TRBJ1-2	CAIHRGHGYTF
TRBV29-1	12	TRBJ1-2	CSVDSGSYGYTF
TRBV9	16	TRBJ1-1	CASSVVGRGASTEAFF